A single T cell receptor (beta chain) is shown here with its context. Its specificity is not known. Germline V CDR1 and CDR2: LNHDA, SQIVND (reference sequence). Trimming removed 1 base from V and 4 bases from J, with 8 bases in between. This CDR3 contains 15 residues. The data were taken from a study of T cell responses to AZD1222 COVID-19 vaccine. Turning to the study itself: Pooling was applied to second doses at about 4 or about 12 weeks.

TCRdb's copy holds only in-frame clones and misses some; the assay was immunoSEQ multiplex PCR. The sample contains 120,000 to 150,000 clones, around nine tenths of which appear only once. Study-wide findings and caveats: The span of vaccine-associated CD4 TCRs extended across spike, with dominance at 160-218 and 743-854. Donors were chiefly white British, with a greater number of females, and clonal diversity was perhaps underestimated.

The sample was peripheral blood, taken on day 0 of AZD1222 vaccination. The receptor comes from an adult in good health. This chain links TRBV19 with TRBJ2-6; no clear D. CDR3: CASSIGIFGANVLTF. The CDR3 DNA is TGTGCCAGTAGTATAGGGATCTTCGGGGCCAACGTCCTGACTTTC.